This T cell receptor beta chain comes out of a study of T cells in Graves' hyperthyroidism and ophthalmopathy. From germline, CDR1 is SGHKS and CDR2 YYEKEE (reference sequence). The CDR3 sequence is 16 residues long. The trim removed 5 bases at V and 1 base at J, leaving 11 bases unmatched. What was amplified from RNA transcripts were TCR beta CDR3 regions. In the first-round RT-PCR of the TCR CDR3, the HTBI primer set was used. TCRdb re-called the multiplex PCR reads with MiXCR, one entry per CDR3 protein. This repertoire shows 300,000 to 450,000 distinct CDR3 sequences, approximately 15% found once; its top ten account for about 11%.

The receptor's source is a woman in her fifties or sixties with Graves' hyperthyroidism. Source material: blood. This chain connects TRBV5-5 to TRBJ1-1, with 7 bases lining up with TRBD1. Written as DNA, the CDR3 is TGTGCCAGCAGGCTCTCCAGGGGGATGACGAACACTGAAGCTTTCTTT. Encoded protein: CASRLSRGMTNTEAFF.